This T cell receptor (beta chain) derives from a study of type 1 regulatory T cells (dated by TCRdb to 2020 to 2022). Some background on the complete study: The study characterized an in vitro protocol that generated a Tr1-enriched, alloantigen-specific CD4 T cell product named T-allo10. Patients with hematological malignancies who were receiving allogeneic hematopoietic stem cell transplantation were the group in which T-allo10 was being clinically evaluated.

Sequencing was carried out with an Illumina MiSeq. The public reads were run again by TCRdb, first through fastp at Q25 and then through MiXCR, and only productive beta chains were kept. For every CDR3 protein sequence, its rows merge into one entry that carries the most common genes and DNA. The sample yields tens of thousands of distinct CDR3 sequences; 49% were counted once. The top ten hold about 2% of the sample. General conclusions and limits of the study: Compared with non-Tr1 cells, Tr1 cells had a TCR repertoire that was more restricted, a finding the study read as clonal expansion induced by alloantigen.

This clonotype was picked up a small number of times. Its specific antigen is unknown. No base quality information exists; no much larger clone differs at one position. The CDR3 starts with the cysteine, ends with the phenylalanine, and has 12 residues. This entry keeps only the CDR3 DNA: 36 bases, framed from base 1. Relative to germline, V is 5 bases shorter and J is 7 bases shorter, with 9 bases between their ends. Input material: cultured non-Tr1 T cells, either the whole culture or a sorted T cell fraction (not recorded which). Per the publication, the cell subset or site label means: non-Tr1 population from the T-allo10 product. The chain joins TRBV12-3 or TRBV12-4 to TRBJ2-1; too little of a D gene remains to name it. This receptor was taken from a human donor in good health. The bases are TGTGCCAGCAGTAGGACCGCGAATGAGCAGTTCTTC. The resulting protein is CASSRTANEQFF.